The clone carrying this TCR beta chain was seen only a few times. Sequencing used immunoSEQ multiplex PCR; TCRdb keeps in-frame clones, though not all of them. This table holds hundreds of thousands of clones, approximately 90% found once. The age range of participants was about 18 to 90 years, with residence in about two dozen US areas. Participants' own reports of clinical history determined their cohort assignment. Cohort 3 donors counted as recovered after two negative PCRs, clearance, or resolved symptoms. In germline, CDR1 is LNHDA, CDR2 SQIVND (reference sequence). Germline trimming cut 6 bases from V and 1 base from J; bases unmatched to any gene: 11. CDR3 length equals 17 residues. This sample was included in a study of blood T cell repertoires in COVID-19. Study at large: From T cells, B-cell-depleted T cells, or PBMCs came the material, which was cDNA or gDNA.

Input material: PBMCs or T cells enriched from blood (not recorded which). The rearrangement uses TRBV19 and TRBJ2-1; 8 nucleotides line up with TRBD2. The receptor was derived from a man aged 25 to 40 who had recovered from COVID-19. CDR3 in DNA: TGTGCCAGTAGCCTTAGGGGGAGCGGGGGATCCTACAATGAGCAGTTCTTC. It is translated as CASSLRGSGGSYNEQFF.